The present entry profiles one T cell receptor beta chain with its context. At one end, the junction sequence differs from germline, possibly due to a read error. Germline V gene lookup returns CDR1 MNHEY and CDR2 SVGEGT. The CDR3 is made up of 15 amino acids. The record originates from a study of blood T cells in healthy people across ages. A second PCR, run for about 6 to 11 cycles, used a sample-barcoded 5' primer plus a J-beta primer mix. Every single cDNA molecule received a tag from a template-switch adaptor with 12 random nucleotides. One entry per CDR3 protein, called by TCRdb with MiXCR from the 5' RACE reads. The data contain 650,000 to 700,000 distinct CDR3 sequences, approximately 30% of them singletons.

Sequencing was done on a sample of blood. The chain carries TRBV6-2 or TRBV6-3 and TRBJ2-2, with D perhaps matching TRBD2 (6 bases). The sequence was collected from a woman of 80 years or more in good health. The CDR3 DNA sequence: TGTGCAGGAACTGCCGGTCGGAGGAACACCGGGGGGCTGTTTTTT. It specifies CAGTAGRRNTGGLFF.